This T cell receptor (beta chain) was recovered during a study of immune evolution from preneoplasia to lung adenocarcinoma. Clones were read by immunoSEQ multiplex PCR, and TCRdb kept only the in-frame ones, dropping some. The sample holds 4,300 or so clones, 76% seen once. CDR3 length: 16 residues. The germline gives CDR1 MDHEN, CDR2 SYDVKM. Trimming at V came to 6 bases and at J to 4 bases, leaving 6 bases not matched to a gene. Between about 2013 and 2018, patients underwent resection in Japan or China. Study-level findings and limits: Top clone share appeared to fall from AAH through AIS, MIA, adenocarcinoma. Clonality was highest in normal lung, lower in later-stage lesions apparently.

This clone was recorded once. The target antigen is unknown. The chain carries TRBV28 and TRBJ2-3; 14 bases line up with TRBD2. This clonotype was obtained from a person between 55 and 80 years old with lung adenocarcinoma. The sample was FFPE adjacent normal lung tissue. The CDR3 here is CASSTGLAGDSDTQYF. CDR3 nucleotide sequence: TGTGCCAGCAGCACGGGACTAGCGGGGGACTCAGATACGCAGTATTTT. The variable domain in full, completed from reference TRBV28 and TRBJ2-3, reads DVKVTQSSRYLVKRTGEKVFLECVQDMDHENMFWYRQDPGLGLRLIYFSYDVKMKEKGDIPEGYSVSREKKERFSLILESASTNQTSMYLCASSTGLAGDSDTQYFGPGTRLTVL.